These 9 T cell receptor beta chains share one sample of origin, sequenced in a study of T-cell memory formation after mild COVID-19. MiXCR, applied by TCRdb to the 5' RACE reads, yields one record per CDR3 protein. This table has roughly 580,000 distinct CDR3 sequences, more than 15% appearing once. Sequences were obtained from PBMCs or a T cell subset sorted from them (not recorded which). The receptors come from an adult woman who had mild COVID-19 (a few samples of this study predate the infection). Cell type and time point are not known.

The V call is TRBV7-8, the J call TRBJ2-7, with 10 bases identical to TRBD1. The CDR3 has 16 residues. J gave up 6 bases and V 6 bases, and 14 bases lay outside the gene matches. Germline loops: CDR1 SGHVS, CDR2 FQNEAQ. CDR3 DNA: TGTGCCAGCAGGCCGAGACGGGACAGGGGCTTGTCCGAGCAGTACTTC. It translates to CASRPRRDRGLSEQYF. The whole variable domain, remainder taken from reference TRBV7-8 and TRBJ2-7, is GAGVSQSPRYKVAKRGQDVALRCDPISGHVSLFWYQQALGQGPEFLTYFQNEAQLDKSGLPSDRFFAERPEGSVSTLKIQRTQQEDSAVYLCASRPRRDRGLSEQYFGPGTRLTVT.

The genes are TRBV5-1 and TRBJ2-7; 7 bases are shared with TRBD1. The CDR3 is 16 amino acids. After removal of 4 bases from V and 4 bases from J, the junction contained 14 bases not matched to a gene. CDR1 is SGHRS and CDR2 is YFSETQ in the germline V gene. This chain's CDR3 is CASSPYYSGTEYEQYF. In DNA, the CDR3 is TGCGCCAGCAGCCCATACTATTCCGGGACAGAGTACGAGCAGTACTTC.

This chain uses TRBV20-1 with TRBJ1-5; the match to TRBD1 covers 7 bases. CDR3 length: 17 residues. In germline, CDR1 is DFQATT, CDR2 SNEGSKA (reference sequence). V gave up 2 bases and J gave up 0 bases; unmatched junction bases: 10. This CDR3 reads CSARRQDRSYSNQPQHF. CDR3 DNA: TGCAGTGCTAGAAGACAGGACAGGTCCTATAGCAATCAGCCCCAGCATTTT.

This clonotype has only a few counts. The genes are TRBV7-9 and TRBJ2-2; a weak D match, TRBD2 (6 bases). The CDR3 totals 16 residues. CDR1 is SEHNR and CDR2 is FQNEAQ in the germline V gene (reference sequence). The V and J ends lost 4 bases and 3 bases respectively, with 15 bases between them. CDR3 sequence reads: CASSWGTETHTGELFF. DNA of the CDR3: TGTGCCAGCAGCTGGGGGACTGAAACTCACACCGGGGAGCTGTTTTTT.

The chain combines TRBV20-1 with TRBJ2-7, with TRBD2 matching 7 bases. Germline CDR1 and CDR2: DFQATT and SNEGSKA (reference sequence). The CDR3 totals 15 residues. The J segment lost 2 bases and the V segment lost 1 base, leaving 8 bases of the junction unmatched. The CDR3 region is CSARVARGTPYEQYF. The CDR3 region has the DNA TGCAGTGCTAGAGTGGCGCGGGGGACTCCCTACGAGCAGTACTTC.

The genes are TRBV11-2 and TRBJ2-3; TRBD2 aligns across 9 bases. CDR1 is SGHAT, CDR2 FQNNGV, per germline. The J segment lost 1 base and the V segment lost 4 bases, leaving 6 bases of the junction unmatched. The CDR3 is 16 amino acids. The CDR3 loop reads CASSSGASGGTDTQYF. The CDR3 DNA sequence: TGTGCCAGCAGCTCCGGGGCTAGCGGGGGCACAGATACGCAGTATTTT.

This clonotype was counted only a few times. The chain carries TRBV20-1 and TRBJ2-5; TRBD1 aligns across 8 bases. Germline CDR1 reads DFQATT; CDR2 reads SNEGSKA (reference sequence). V trimming: 0 bases; J trimming: 3 bases; junction bases outside the gene matches: 12. CDR3 length: 17 residues. The CDR3 nucleotides are TGCAGTGCTAGAGATCAGGCAGGGGGCACGTTAGAAGAGACCCAGTACTTC. This gives the protein CSARDQAGGTLEETQYF.

V usage is TRBV19 and J usage is TRBJ2-7; D may correspond to TRBD1 or TRBD2 (5 bases each). CDR3 length equals 13 residues. Trimming took off 2 bases at V and 10 bases at J, with 15 bases between the two ends. CDR1 is LNHDA and CDR2 is SQIVND in the germline V gene (reference sequence). DNA for the CDR3: TGTGCCAGTAGTATACAGGGCCGAGGGAGACAGTACTTC. It translates to CASSIQGRGRQYF. The full variable domain, with the rest looked up from reference TRBV19 and TRBJ2-7, is DGGITQSPKYLFRKEGQNVTLSCEQNLNHDAMYWYRQDPGQGLRLIYYSQIVNDFQKGDIAEGYSVSREKKESFPLTVTSAQKNPTAFYLCASSIQGRGRQYFGPGTRLTVT.

This chain uses TRBV20-1 with TRBJ2-5; tentative D call: TRBD1 (6 bases). V was pared by 2 bases and J by 5 bases, with 9 bases between. Germline V gene sequence: CDR1 DFQATT, CDR2 SNEGSKA (reference sequence). CDR3 size: 12 residues. CDR3 residues: CSARRQGETQYF. CDR3 sequence (DNA): TGCAGTGCTAGACGGCAGGGGGAGACCCAGTACTTC.